In its sample, the clone carrying this T cell receptor beta chain was seen once. Antigen unknown. This sample stems from a study of long-term antiretroviral therapy in people with HIV. Study-wide points: Repertoires in HIV (unlike those of controls) had narrower CDR3 length ranges. Post-treatment diversity went higher with ART but stayed below transplant donor controls.

Investigators performed immunoSEQ version v3.0 at survey level. TCRdb's copy holds only in-frame clones and misses some; the assay was immunoSEQ multiplex PCR. This table holds around 16,000 clones, approximately 84% found once. The CDR3 spans 13 residues. V lost 3 bases, J lost 2 bases, and 8 bases lay in between. Per germline, CDR1 KGHSH and CDR2 LQKENI. The chain carries TRBV18 and TRBJ2-7; a weak D match, TRBD2 (6 bases). The clonotype comes from a middle-aged woman with HIV. The specimen comprised unsorted PBMCs, sampled 0.5 years after starting antiretroviral therapy. CDR3 bases: TGTGCCAGCTCACCCGGGAGTACCTACGAGCAGTACTTC. Its translation: CASSPGSTYEQYF.